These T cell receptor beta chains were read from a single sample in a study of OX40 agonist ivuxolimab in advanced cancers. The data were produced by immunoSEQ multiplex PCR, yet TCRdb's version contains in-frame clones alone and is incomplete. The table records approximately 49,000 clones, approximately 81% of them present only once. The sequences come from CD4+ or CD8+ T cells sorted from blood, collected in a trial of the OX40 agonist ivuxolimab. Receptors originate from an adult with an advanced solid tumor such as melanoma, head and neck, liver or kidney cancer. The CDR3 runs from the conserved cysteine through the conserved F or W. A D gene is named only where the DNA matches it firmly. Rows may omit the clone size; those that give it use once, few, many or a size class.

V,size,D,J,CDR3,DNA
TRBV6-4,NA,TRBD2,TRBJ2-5,CASSVAAGEQETQYF,TGTGCCAGCAGTGTCGCAGCGGGAGAACAAGAGACCCAGTACTTC
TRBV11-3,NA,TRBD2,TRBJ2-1,CASSLAPRTSGDNEQFF,TGTGCCAGCAGCTTGGCACCACGGACTAGCGGTGACAATGAGCAGTTCTTC
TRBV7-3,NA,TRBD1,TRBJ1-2,CASSQLQGASNYGYTF,TGCGCCAGCAGCCAGCTACAGGGGGCTTCTAACTATGGCTACACCTTC
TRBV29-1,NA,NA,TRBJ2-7,CSERQLSSYEQYF,TGCAGCGAGAGACAGCTGAGCTCCTACGAGCAGTACTTC
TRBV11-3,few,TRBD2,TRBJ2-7,CASSSSTSGSSYEQYF,TGTGCCAGCAGCTCATCGACTAGCGGGAGTTCCTACGAGCAGTACTTC
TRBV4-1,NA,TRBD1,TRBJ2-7,CASSQDMAGGYEQYF,TGCGCCAGCAGCCAAGACATGGCAGGGGGCTACGAGCAGTACTTC
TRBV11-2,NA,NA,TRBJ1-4,CASSLSPGREKLFF,TGTGCCAGCAGCTTATCGCCTGGGCGGGAAAAACTGTTTTTT
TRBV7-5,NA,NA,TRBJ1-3,CVRSLVKEGQGKGNTIYF,TGTGTCAGAAGCTTAGTCAAGGAGGGACAGGGGAAGGGAAACACCATATATTTT
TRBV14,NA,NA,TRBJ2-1,CASSMGNEQFF,TGTGCCAGCAGCATGGGGAATGAGCAGTTCTTC
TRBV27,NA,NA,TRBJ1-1,CASSPHNFVAFF,TGTGCCAGCAGTCCGCATAATTTTGTGGCTTTCTTT
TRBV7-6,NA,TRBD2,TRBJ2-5,CASSPAFGGQETQYF,TGTGCCAGCAGTCCAGCCTTCGGGGGGCAAGAGACCCAGTACTTC
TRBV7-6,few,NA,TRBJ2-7,CASSLRGQAYEQYF,TGTGCCAGCAGCTTAAGGGGACAAGCCTACGAGCAGTACTTC
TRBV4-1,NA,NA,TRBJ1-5,CASSQGGQNQPQHF,TGCGCCAGCAGCCAAGGCGGCCAAAATCAGCCCCAGCATTTT
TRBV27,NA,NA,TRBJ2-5,CASSLGAELQETQYF,TGTGCCAGCAGTTTAGGGGCGGAACTTCAAGAGACCCAGTACTTC
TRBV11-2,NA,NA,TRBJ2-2,CASSPTGELFF,TGTGCCAGCAGCCCAACCGGGGAGCTGTTTTTT
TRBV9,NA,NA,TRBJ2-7,CASSVGGLVPFEQYF,TGTGCCAGCAGCGTAGGAGGGCTAGTCCCTTTCGAGCAGTACTTC
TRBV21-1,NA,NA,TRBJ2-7,CASSIRQGDLSHEQYF,TGTGCCAGCAGCATCCGACAGGGGGACCTTTCCCACGAGCAGTACTTC
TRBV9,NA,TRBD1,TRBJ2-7,CASSEGATITYEQYF,TGTGCCAGCAGCGAGGGGGCAACGATTACCTACGAGCAGTACTTC
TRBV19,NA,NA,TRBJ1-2,CASSETAPNNYGYTF,TGTGCCAGTAGCGAAACAGCTCCGAATAACTATGGCTACACCTTC
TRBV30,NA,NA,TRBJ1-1,CASPGGAEAFF,TGTGCCTCTCCGGGTGGGGCTGAAGCTTTCTTT
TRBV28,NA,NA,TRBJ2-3,CASSLSGTDTQYF,TGTGCCAGCAGTTTATCGGGCACAGATACGCAGTATTTT
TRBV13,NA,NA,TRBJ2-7,CASSLGPGKQSYEQYF,TGTGCCAGCAGCTTAGGCCCAGGGAAACAGAGTTACGAGCAGTACTTC
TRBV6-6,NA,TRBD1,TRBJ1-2,CASSFTGGNYGYTF,TGTGCCAGCAGTTTTACAGGGGGTAACTATGGCTACACCTTC
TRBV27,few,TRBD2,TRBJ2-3,CASQSGVTDTQYF,TGTGCCAGTCAGAGCGGGGTGACAGATACGCAGTATTTT
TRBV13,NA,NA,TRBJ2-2,CASSPNTGELFF,TGTGCCAGCAGCCCGAACACCGGGGAGCTGTTTTTT
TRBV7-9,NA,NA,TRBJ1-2,CASSLIAGVRVYGYTF,TGTGCCAGCAGCTTGATTGCGGGAGTCAGGGTTTATGGCTACACCTTC
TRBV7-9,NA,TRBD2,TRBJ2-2,CASSPVPAGVRGGELFF,TGTGCCAGCAGCCCCGTCCCAGCGGGGGTGCGAGGCGGGGAGCTGTTTTTT
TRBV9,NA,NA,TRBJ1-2,CASSVEGHPNYGYTF,TGTGCCAGCAGCGTAGAGGGACACCCTAACTATGGCTACACCTTC
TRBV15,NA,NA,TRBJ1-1,CATSRVNWDTEAFF,TGTGCCACCAGCAGAGTAAACTGGGACACTGAAGCTTTCTTT
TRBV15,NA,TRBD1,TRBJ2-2,CATDGTGPGELFF,TGTGCCACCGACGGGACAGGGCCCGGGGAGCTGTTTTTT
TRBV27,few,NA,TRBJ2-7,CASSLGTYPYEQYF,TGTGCCAGCAGTTTAGGGACTTACCCCTACGAGCAGTACTTC
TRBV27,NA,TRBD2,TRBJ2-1,CASSLEGGSYNEQFF,TGTGCCAGCAGTTTAGAGGGAGGGTCCTACAATGAGCAGTTCTTC
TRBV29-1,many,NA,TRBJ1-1,CSVPLGGKTEAFF,TGCAGCGTCCCGCTAGGGGGTAAGACTGAAGCTTTCTTT
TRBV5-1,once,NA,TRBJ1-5,CASSLIPGAVNQPQHF,TGCGCCAGCAGCTTGATTCCCGGGGCGGTCAATCAGCCCCAGCATTTT
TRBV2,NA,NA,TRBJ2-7,CASSSGDAYEQYF,TGTGCCAGCAGTTCTGGGGACGCCTACGAGCAGTACTTC
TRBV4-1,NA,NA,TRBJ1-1,CASSQVGGGTNTEAFF,TGCGCCAGCAGCCAAGTCGGGGGGGGCACAAACACTGAAGCTTTCTTT
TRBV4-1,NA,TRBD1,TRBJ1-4,CASSQDEGALNEKLFF,TGCGCCAGCAGCCAAGATGAGGGGGCGCTCAATGAAAAACTGTTTTTT
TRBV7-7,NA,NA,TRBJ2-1,CASSLGDGYNEQFF,TGTGCTAGCAGCTTAGGGGACGGTTACAATGAGCAGTTCTTC
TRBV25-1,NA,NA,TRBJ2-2,CASSRVEGSSTGELFF,TGTGCCAGCTCTCGGGTGGAGGGGTCGTCCACCGGGGAGCTGTTTTTT
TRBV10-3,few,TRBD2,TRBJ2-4,CAISEAGVAGGLLAKNIQYF,TGTGCCATCAGTGAGGCGGGGGTAGCGGGGGGCTTACTAGCCAAAAACATTCAGTACTTC